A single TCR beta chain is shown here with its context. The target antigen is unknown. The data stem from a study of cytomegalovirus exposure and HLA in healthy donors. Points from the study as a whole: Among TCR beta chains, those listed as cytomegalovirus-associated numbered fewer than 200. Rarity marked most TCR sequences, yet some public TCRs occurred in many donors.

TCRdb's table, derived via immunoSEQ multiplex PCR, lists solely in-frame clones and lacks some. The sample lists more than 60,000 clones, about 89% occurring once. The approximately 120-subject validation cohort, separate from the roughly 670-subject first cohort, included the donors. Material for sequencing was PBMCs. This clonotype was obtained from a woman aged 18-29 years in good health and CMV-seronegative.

The CDR3 spells CAIVQSLLRNTEAFF. CDR3 coding DNA: TGTGCCATCGTTCAGTCTCTCCTCCGGAACACTGAAGCTTTCTTT. V and J are TRBV10-3 and TRBJ1-1; no reliable D call. Germline CDR1 reads ENHRY; CDR2 reads SYGVKD. V was cut by 8 bases and J by 1 base, with 17 bases left in between. The CDR3 runs 15 residues.